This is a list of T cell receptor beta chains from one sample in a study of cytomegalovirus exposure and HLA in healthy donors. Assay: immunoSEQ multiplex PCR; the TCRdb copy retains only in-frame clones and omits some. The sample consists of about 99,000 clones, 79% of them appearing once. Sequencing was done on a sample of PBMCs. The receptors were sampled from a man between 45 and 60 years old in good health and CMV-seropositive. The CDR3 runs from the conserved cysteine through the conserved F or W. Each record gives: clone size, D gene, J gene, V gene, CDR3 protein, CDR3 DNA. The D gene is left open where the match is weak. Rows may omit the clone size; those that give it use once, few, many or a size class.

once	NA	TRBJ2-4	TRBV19	CASSISAGLAKNIQYF	TGTGCCAGTAGTATATCGGCAGGCCTAGCCAAAAACATTCAGTACTTC
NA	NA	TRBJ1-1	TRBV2	CASRTRGGSDTEAFF	TGTGCCAGCAGGACCCGGGGGGGGAGTGACACTGAAGCTTTCTTT
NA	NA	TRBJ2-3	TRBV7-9	CASSSHTRDTQYF	TGTGCCAGCAGCTCTCATACTAGAGATACGCAGTATTTT
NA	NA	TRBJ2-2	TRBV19	CASSIDHRYTGELFF	TGTGCCAGTAGTATAGATCACAGGTACACCGGGGAGCTGTTTTTT
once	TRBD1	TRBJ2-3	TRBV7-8	CATQLSAQGVDTQYF	TGTGCCACCCAACTGAGTGCACAGGGGGTAGATACGCAGTATTTT
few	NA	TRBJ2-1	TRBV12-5	CASDIPPAQSSYNEQFF	TGTGCTAGTGACATACCCCCCGCACAAAGCTCCTACAATGAGCAGTTCTTC
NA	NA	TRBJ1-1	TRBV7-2	CASSSHQGGTEAFF	TGTGCCAGCAGCTCTCATCAGGGAGGCACTGAAGCTTTCTTT
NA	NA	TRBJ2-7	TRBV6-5	CASSLYGTRTYEQYF	TGTGCCAGCAGTTTATACGGGACAAGGACCTACGAGCAGTACTTC
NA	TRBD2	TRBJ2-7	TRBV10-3	CAISDGTSGPYEQYF	TGTGCCATCAGTGACGGGACTAGCGGACCCTACGAGCAGTACTTC
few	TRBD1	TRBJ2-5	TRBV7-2	CASSLDRGRRETQYF	TGTGCCAGCAGCTTAGACAGGGGGCGCAGAGAGACCCAGTACTTC
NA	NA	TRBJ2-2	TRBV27	CASSVQNTGELFF	TGTGCCAGCAGTGTCCAGAACACCGGGGAGCTGTTTTTT
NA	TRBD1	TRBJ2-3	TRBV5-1	CASSPGQGRDSTQYF	TGCGCCAGCAGCCCGGGACAGGGCAGGGATTCGACGCAGTATTTT
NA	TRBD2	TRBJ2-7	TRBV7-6	CASSLRSSGAYEQYF	TGTGCCAGCAGCTTACGTTCTAGCGGAGCGTACGAGCAGTACTTC
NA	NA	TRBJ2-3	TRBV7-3	CASSITDTQYF	TGTGCCAGCAGTATTACAGATACGCAGTATTTT
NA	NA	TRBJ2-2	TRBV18	CASSLSSGGSTGELFF	TGTGCCAGCTCACTATCTTCCGGGGGATCCACCGGGGAGCTGTTTTTT
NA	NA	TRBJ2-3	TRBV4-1	CASSQGGLGLTSTDTQYF	TGCGCCAGCAGCCAAGGAGGATTGGGACTCACTAGCACAGATACGCAGTATTTT
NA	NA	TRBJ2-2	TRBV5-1	CASSGFPSPNTGELFF	TGCGCCAGCAGCGGCTTTCCTAGCCCGAACACCGGGGAGCTGTTTTTT
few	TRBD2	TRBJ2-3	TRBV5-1	CASSGGLAGTDTQYF	TGCGCCAGCAGCGGGGGACTAGCGGGCACAGATACGCAGTATTTT
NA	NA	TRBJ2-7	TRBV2	CASKGYSYEQYF	TGTGCCAGCAAGGGGTACTCCTACGAGCAGTACTTC
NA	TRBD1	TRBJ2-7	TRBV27	CASTSGGQNSYEQYF	TGTGCCAGCACCTCAGGGGGCCAAAACTCCTACGAGCAGTACTTC
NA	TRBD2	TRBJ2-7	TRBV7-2	CASSLGRRWGLAGSEQYF	TGTGCCAGCAGCTTAGGGAGACGGTGGGGACTAGCGGGAAGCGAGCAGTACTTC
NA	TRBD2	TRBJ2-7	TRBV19	CASSREIGAGNINEQYF	TGTGCCAGTAGTAGGGAGATCGGAGCGGGAAACATAAACGAGCAGTACTTC
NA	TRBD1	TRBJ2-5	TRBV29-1	CSVGQGSNGETQYF	TGCAGCGTAGGACAGGGTTCTAACGGAGAGACCCAGTACTTC
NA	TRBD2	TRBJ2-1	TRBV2	CASSLTSGRNNEQFF	TGTGCCAGCAGCTTGACTAGCGGGAGGAACAATGAGCAGTTCTTC
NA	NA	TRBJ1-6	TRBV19	CASSKGGDSPLHF	TGTGCCAGTAGTAAGGGAGGGGATTCACCCCTCCACTTT
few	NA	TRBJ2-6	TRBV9	CASSVVGGAGANVLTF	TGTGCCAGCAGCGTCGTAGGGGGTGCTGGGGCCAACGTCCTGACTTTC
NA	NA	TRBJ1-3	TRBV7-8	CASSLGTSSGNTIYF	TGTGCCAGCAGCTTAGGAACTAGCTCTGGAAACACCATATATTTT
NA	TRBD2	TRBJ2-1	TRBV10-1	CASSDGAGTNEQFF	TGCGCCAGCAGTGACGGAGCGGGGACCAATGAGCAGTTCTTC
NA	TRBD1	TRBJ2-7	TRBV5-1	CASSLSGQDYEQYF	TGCGCCAGCAGCCTATCGGGACAGGACTACGAGCAGTACTTC
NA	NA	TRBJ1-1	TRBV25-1	CASSATDTEAFF	TGTGCCAGCAGTGCGACAGACACTGAAGCTTTCTTT
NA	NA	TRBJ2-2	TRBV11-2	CASSRLAGELFF	TGTGCCAGCAGCCGACTAGCCGGGGAGCTGTTTTTT
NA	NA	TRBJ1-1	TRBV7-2	CASSPFGRDTEAFF	TGTGCCAGCAGCCCCTTTGGCAGGGACACTGAAGCTTTCTTT
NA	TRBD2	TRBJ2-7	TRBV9	CASSHGSGRGSSYEQYF	TGTGCCAGCAGCCACGGTAGCGGGAGGGGCAGCTCCTACGAGCAGTACTTC
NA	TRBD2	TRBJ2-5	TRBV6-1	CATKLAGAGETQYF	TGTGCCACCAAACTAGCGGGGGCCGGGGAGACCCAGTACTTC
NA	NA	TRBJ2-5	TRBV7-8	CASSLDGQQETQYF	TGTGCCAGCAGCTTAGACGGACAGCAAGAGACCCAGTACTTC
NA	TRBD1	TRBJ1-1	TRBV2	CASILPGQRAAFF	TGTGCCAGCATCCTACCGGGACAGAGGGCGGCTTTCTTT
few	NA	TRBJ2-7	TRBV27	CASSLPGQIISYEQYF	TGTGCCAGCAGTTTACCCGGACAGATCATCTCCTACGAGCAGTACTTC
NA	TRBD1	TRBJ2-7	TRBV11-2	CASSPGRGQLRYEQYF	TGTGCCAGCAGCCCCGGTAGGGGACAGTTACGATACGAGCAGTACTTC
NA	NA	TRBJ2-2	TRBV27	CASMAGPNTGELFF	TGTGCCAGCATGGCGGGGCCGAACACCGGGGAGCTGTTTTTT
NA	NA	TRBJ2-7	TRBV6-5	CASRGRRDYEQYF	TGTGCCAGCAGGGGGCGCAGGGACTACGAGCAGTACTTC